The T cell receptor (beta chain) under discussion was sequenced for a study of T cells after yellow fever vaccination. For the study at large: For low cell numbers, libraries were made with SMART-Seq v4 Ultra Low Input.

The length of the CDR3 is 16 residues. From germline, CDR1 is LGHDT and CDR2 YNNKEL (reference sequence). J lost 3 bases, V lost 3 bases, and 10 bases had no gene match. 5'RACE template switching produced TCR cDNA carrying a universal primer site and UMIs. TCRdb re-called the 5' RACE reads through MiXCR, storing one row per CDR3 protein. The sample lists 350,000 to 450,000 distinct CDR3 sequences, roughly 20% occurring once. Overall study findings and caveats: Subsequent to the booster, the majority of primary-vaccination clones reappeared (approximately 95% CD4, approximately 90% CD8).

As concerns this clonotype: Its antigen is unidentified.

The chain couples TRBV3-1 to TRBJ2-5; 7 bases map to TRBD2. The source is a man aged 18 to 30 who received the YFV17D yellow fever vaccine. Material: PBMCs, obtained before the yellow fever booster vaccination. The DNA for the CDR3 is TGTGCCAGCAGCCATGGGTGGGAGGGAGGCGAAGAGACCCAGTACTTC. It yields the protein CASSHGWEGGEETQYF.